This T cell receptor beta chain was captured by sequencing in a study of T cells in Graves' hyperthyroidism and ophthalmopathy. Regarding the study as a whole: Researchers found most expanded thyroid clonotypes above 0.001 in blood as well.

Template material for amplifying TCR beta CDR3 regions consisted of RNA transcripts. TCR CDR3 regions were first amplified by RT-PCR with HTBI primers. Via MiXCR, TCRdb re-called the multiplex PCR reads, giving one row per CDR3 protein. The repertoire holds 450,000 to 650,000 distinct CDR3 sequences, with over 15% as singletons. The sample holds a few counts of this clonotype. As yet, its antigen is unknown. This CDR3 is built from 14 residues. The germline V gene encodes CDR1 GTSNPN and CDR2 SVGIG (reference sequence). V gave up 1 base and J gave up 4 bases, with 8 bases separating them. This chain links TRBV30 with TRBJ2-6, with D unclear. The TCR sequence derives from a woman aged 18-29 years with Graves' ophthalmopathy. The sample taken for sequencing was blood. The CDR3 DNA reads TGTGCCTGGAGTGGTCTGAGGGGGGCCAACGTCCTGACTTTC. Translating gives CAWSGLRGANVLTF.